These 32 T cell receptor beta chains were sequenced from one sample in a study of T cell responses to AZD1222 COVID-19 vaccine. The method was immunoSEQ multiplex PCR; TCRdb's version includes in-frame clones alone and lacks a portion of them. The repertoire holds about 70,000 clones, with more than 75% as singletons. Sample: peripheral blood, taken 28 days after the second dose of the MenACWY control vaccine. All receptors come from an adult who received the MenACWY meningococcal vaccine as a control.

The chain is built from TRBV6-6 and TRBJ1-4; unclear D gene. Germline loops: CDR1 MNHNY, CDR2 SVGAGI (reference sequence). Trimming cost V 6 bases and J 0 bases, with 8 bases left between them. This CDR3 has 14 residues. CDR3 sequence reads: CASRTGATNEKLFF. In DNA form, the CDR3 reads TGTGCCAGCAGGACTGGGGCAACTAATGAAAAACTGTTTTTT.

The gene calls are TRBV9 and TRBJ2-1; 12 nucleotides match TRBD2. The V and J ends lost 4 bases and 5 bases, in that order; junction bases with no gene match: 4. The length of the CDR3 is 15 residues. CDR1 is SGDLS and CDR2 is YYNGEE in the germline V gene. CDR3 in DNA: TGTGCCAGCAGCTCACTAGCGGGGGGCAACAATGAGCAGTTCTTC. Its protein is CASSSLAGGNNEQFF.

The table lists this clone with a count of one. The rearrangement uses TRBV11-3 and TRBJ2-2; tentative D call: TRBD2 (5 bases). The germline V and J ends were trimmed by 0 bases and 4 bases, with 6 bases remaining between them. CDR1 is SGHNT, CDR2 YENEEA, per germline. CDR3 length: 14 residues. The CDR3 spells CASSLDGVTGELFF. CDR3 nucleotide sequence: TGTGCCAGCAGCTTAGACGGGGTCACCGGGGAGCTGTTTTTT.

V usage is TRBV7-8 and J usage is TRBJ2-1; possible D gene TRBD1, 6 bases. CDR1 is SGHVS, CDR2 FQNEAQ, per germline. The CDR3 sequence is 16 residues long. Trimming took off 4 bases at V and 4 bases at J, with 17 bases between the two ends. Written as DNA, the CDR3 is TGTGCCAGCAGCTCCCCAGAAGTAGACAGGTACAATGAGCAGTTCTTC. It codes for CASSSPEVDRYNEQFF.

The rearrangement uses TRBV19 and TRBJ1-1, with a possible D match to TRBD1 (6 bases). The CDR3 runs to 16 residues. The ends were cut back, 5 bases at V and 1 base at J, with 17 bases in the middle. Germline V lookup: CDR1 LNHDA, CDR2 SQIVND (reference sequence). CDR3 protein: CASSSLPGAENTEAFF. The CDR3 DNA follows: TGTGCCAGTAGTTCGCTGCCAGGGGCGGAGAACACTGAAGCTTTCTTT.

This clone has a single count. V usage is TRBV4-3 and J usage is TRBJ2-3; TRBD2 matches at 11 bases. This CDR3 spans 16 amino acids. After removal of 3 bases from V and 2 bases from J, the junction contained 4 bases not matched to a gene. Germline lookup yields CDR1 LGHNA and CDR2 YSLEER. The CDR3 reads CASSHIAGGYTDTQYF. Written as DNA, the CDR3 is TGCGCCAGCAGCCATATAGCGGGGGGGTACACAGATACGCAGTATTTT.

This rearrangement joins TRBV28 to TRBJ1-6, with D possibly TRBD1 on 5 matching bases. The length of the CDR3 is 13 residues. V was trimmed by 8 bases and J by 6 bases, leaving 11 bases between them. Germline V gene lookup returns CDR1 MDHEN and CDR2 SYDVKM. The CDR3 loop is CASSDSRNSPLHF. CDR3 DNA sequence: TGTGCCAGCTCAGACAGCCGTAATTCACCCCTCCACTTT.

This clone has a single count. The rearrangement links TRBV7-8 to TRBJ1-4; 8 bases fit TRBD1. V shed 5 bases and J 3 bases; nucleotides not matched to a gene: 5. This CDR3 is built from 15 residues. Germline V gene lookup returns CDR1 SGHVS and CDR2 FQNEAQ. CDR3 sequence reads: CASSPTGGSNEKLFF. The DNA for the CDR3 is TGTGCCAGCAGCCCCACAGGGGGATCTAATGAAAAACTGTTTTTT.

The CDR3, as DNA: TGTGCCAGCACACGAAGGACGGGGGATTCACCCCTCCACTTT. Protein product: CASTRRTGDSPLHF. The rearrangement joins TRBV2 to TRBJ1-6; D is perhaps TRBD1 (5 bases). Germline CDR1 SNHLY, CDR2 FYNNEI. CDR3 length: 14 amino acids. The V gene lost 7 bases and the J gene lost 8 bases, with 15 bases spanning the gap.

The rearrangement links TRBV6-5 to TRBJ2-7, with TRBD1 matching over 10 bases. The germline gives CDR1 MNHEY, CDR2 SVGAGI. The V and J ends lost 6 bases and 5 bases, in that order; junction bases with no gene match: 7. The CDR3 spans 14 residues. The CDR3 region has the DNA TGTGCCAGCAGGAAGGACAGGGGGAGGGACGAGCAGTACTTC. Its protein is CASRKDRGRDEQYF.

The chain couples TRBV20-1 to TRBJ2-7; D remains ambiguous. There are 11 residues in the CDR3. Germline CDR1 DFQATT, CDR2 SNEGSKA (reference sequence). V lost 4 bases and J 2 bases, leaving 6 bases between the germline ends. The CDR3 sequence: CSATRTYEQYF. The CDR3 region has the DNA TGCAGTGCTACCAGGACCTACGAGCAGTACTTC.

The J gene is TRBJ1-2, the V gene TRBV19; no reliable D call. CDR1 is LNHDA and CDR2 is SQIVND in the germline V gene (reference sequence). With 3 bases removed from V and 4 bases from J, the gap between germline ends came to 12 bases. The CDR3 has 14 amino acids. Here the CDR3 DNA reads TGTGCCAGTAGTATGTCCCGGGGATCCTATGGCTACACCTTC. Its translation: CASSMSRGSYGYTF. The variable domain in full, completed from reference TRBV19 and TRBJ1-2, reads DGGITQSPKYLFRKEGQNVTLSCEQNLNHDAMYWYRQDPGQGLRLIYYSQIVNDFQKGDIAEGYSVSREKKESFPLTVTSAQKNPTAFYLCASSMSRGSYGYTFGSGTRLTVV.

V gene TRBV10-3 combines with J gene TRBJ2-3; D perhaps matches TRBD2 (7 bases). Germline-derived CDR1 and CDR2 are ENHRY and SYGVKD. This CDR3 has 13 amino acids. Deletions cut 7 bases from V and 3 bases from J, with 11 bases between. CDR3 sequence (DNA): TGTGCCATCATGGGGGGGGCAACAGATACGCAGTATTTT. Encoded protein: CAIMGGATDTQYF.

The rearrangement joins TRBV12-5 to TRBJ2-1; D uncertain. The V end lost 0 bases, the J end lost 9 bases, and 18 bases lay between the germline ends. The V gene's germline CDR1 is LGHNT and CDR2 FRNRAP. This CDR3 contains 16 residues. CDR3 bases: TGTGCTAGTGGTTTGGTACCCAGACTCACGATGGGTGAGCAGTTCTTC. It codes for CASGLVPRLTMGEQFF.

The chain employs TRBV4-3 and TRBJ2-4, with D tentatively TRBD2 (5 bases). The CDR3 covers 15 residues. V lost 1 base and J lost 1, with 8 bases in between. Per germline, CDR1 LGHNA and CDR2 YSLEER. CDR3 residues: CASSQAGEAKNIQYF. The CDR3 DNA sequence: TGCGCCAGCAGCCAAGCTGGGGAGGCCAAAAACATTCAGTACTTC.

The V gene is TRBV5-1, the J gene TRBJ2-2; 9 bases map to TRBD1. J was trimmed by 0 bases and V by 4 bases; bases with no gene match: 16. The CDR3 has 20 residues. CDR1 and CDR2 (germline): SGHRS, YFSETQ. The CDR3 region has the DNA TGCGCCAGCAGCCTGTCGAGTGGACAGGGGCTTTCACCGAACACCGGGGAGCTGTTTTTT. This codes for CASSLSSGQGLSPNTGELFF.

The chain combines TRBV18 with TRBJ1-4; possibly TRBD1 for D (6 bases). The germline CDR1 and CDR2 sequences are KGHSH and LQKENI. V was cut by 3 bases and J by 8 bases, with 13 bases left in between. This CDR3 is built from 14 residues. The CDR3 DNA reads TGTGCCAGCTCACCTGAACAGGGTTGGGAAAAACTGTTTTTT. Translation gives CASSPEQGWEKLFF.

The CDR3 region is CAISERTAEQPQHF. CDR3 DNA: TGTGCCATCAGTGAGAGGACGGCGGAACAGCCCCAGCATTTT. The chain combines TRBV10-3 with TRBJ1-5; D call uncertain. This CDR3 is 14 amino acids long. CDR1 and CDR2 from the germline V gene are ENHRY and SYGVKD. The V and J ends lost 2 bases and 7 bases respectively, with 12 bases between them.

This clone has a handful of counts. This specimen includes other DNA sequences encoding the same CDR3. The rearrangement uses TRBV5-1 and TRBJ1-1; D remains unclear. This CDR3 region has 13 residues. Per the germline V gene, CDR1 is SGHRS and CDR2 is YFSETQ. Between the trimmed V and J ends, which lost 1 base and 4 bases, there was a span of 8 bases. The CDR3 nucleotides read TGCGCCAGCAGCTTGCGGGGTGGCACTGAAGCTTTCTTT. Protein sequence: CASSLRGGTEAFF.

The V and J genes are TRBV5-1 and TRBJ1-2; unclear D gene. The CDR3 runs 14 residues. V was cut by 0 bases and J by 1 base, with 7 bases left in between. The germline CDR1 and CDR2 sequences are SGHRS and YFSETQ. The CDR3 region has the DNA TGCGCCAGCAGCTTGGCCGACGATAACTATGGCTACACCTTC. Encoded protein: CASSLADDNYGYTF.

The rearrangement uses TRBV7-9 and TRBJ1-2; TRBD1 matches 10 bases. Looked up from germline, CDR1 is SEHNR and CDR2 is FQNEAQ (reference sequence). CDR3 length: 15 amino acids. The V segment lost 3 bases and the J segment 2 bases; nucleotides outside the gene matches: 3. The DNA of the CDR3 is TGTGCCAGCAGCTTGTCGGGACAGGGGAACTATGGCTACACCTTC. This encodes CASSLSGQGNYGYTF.

The chain is built from TRBV5-1 and TRBJ2-1, with D unresolved. This CDR3 spans 11 amino acids. V lost 3 bases and J 10 bases, leaving 8 bases between the germline ends. Germline V gene sequence: CDR1 SGHRS, CDR2 YFSETQ. The CDR3 protein is CASSYGVEQFF. CDR3 nucleotides: TGCGCCAGCAGCTATGGCGTCGAGCAGTTCTTC.

The genes are TRBV7-6 and TRBJ2-2; D remains unclear. The V end was cut by 5 bases, the J end by 5 bases, with 12 bases between. Germline CDR1 is SGHVS and CDR2 is FNYEAQ. The CDR3 is 14 amino acids. This chain's CDR3 is CASSPVEGTGELFF. In nucleotides, the CDR3 is TGTGCCAGCAGCCCTGTGGAAGGGACCGGGGAGCTGTTTTTT.

This clone appeared once. The V call is TRBV7-2, the J call TRBJ2-7; no clear D. Germline assignment: CDR1 SGHTA and CDR2 FQGNSA. V was trimmed by 2 bases and J by 2 bases, leaving 7 bases between them. The CDR3 loop spans 13 amino acids. The CDR3 DNA is TGTGCCAGCAGCTTAAACGGAGCCTACGAGCAGTACTTC. Translation gives CASSLNGAYEQYF. Together with reference TRBV7-2 and TRBJ2-7, the CDR3 gives the full variable domain: GAGVSQSPSNKVTEKGKDVELRCDPISGHTALYWYRQSLGQGLEFLIYFQGNSAPDKSGLPSDRFSAERTGGSVSTLTIQRTQQEDSAVYLCASSLNGAYEQYFGPGTRLTVT.

The chain recombines TRBV15 with TRBJ1-2, with TRBD1 as a possible D gene (6 bases). Trimming removed 2 bases from V and 8 bases from J, with 15 bases in between. The CDR3 spans 14 residues. The germline V gene encodes CDR1 LNHNV and CDR2 YYDKDF (reference sequence). The CDR3 nucleotides read TGTGCCACCAGCAGACCCGGACAGCTCAGCGGCTACACCTTC. Protein product: CATSRPGQLSGYTF.

The chain links TRBV4-3 to TRBJ1-2; 7 positions agree with TRBD1. The germline gives CDR1 LGHNA, CDR2 YSLEER. With 4 bases clipped from V and 4 bases from J, the junction kept 12 bases outside the gene matches. CDR3 length: 16 residues. The CDR3 DNA is TGCGCCAGCAGCCCAGATGCCAGACAGGGAACCTATGGCTACACCTTC. It codes for CASSPDARQGTYGYTF.

V gene TRBV7-2 combines with J gene TRBJ2-7, with D maybe TRBD2 (5 bases). The V end was cut by 8 bases, the J end by 7 bases, with 24 bases between. CDR1 and CDR2 (germline): SGHTA, FQGNSA. The CDR3 spans 15 residues. The CDR3: CASSEGVAISKEQYF. The CDR3 DNA follows: TGTGCCAGCTCCGAGGGAGTAGCTATCTCCAAGGAGCAGTACTTC.

The V and J genes are TRBV3-1 (or the pseudogene TRBV3-2) and TRBJ1-1, with TRBD1 matching over 10 bases. In germline, CDR1 is LGHDT, CDR2 YNNKEL (reference sequence). This CDR3 comprises 13 residues. The trim removed 4 bases at V and 5 bases at J, leaving 1 base unmatched. The CDR3 protein is CASSRDRGTEAFF. In DNA form, the CDR3 reads TGTGCCAGCAGCCGGGACAGGGGTACTGAAGCTTTCTTT.

The chain has TRBV7-2 and TRBJ2-1, with 7 bases lining up with TRBD1. The CDR3 contains 14 residues. V was pared by 5 bases and J by 4 bases, with 5 bases of the junction left unmatched. Germline values: CDR1 SGHTA, CDR2 FQGNSA. In DNA, the CDR3 is TGTGCCAGCAGCCCTGGGACAGAGTACAATGAGCAGTTCTTC. This translates into CASSPGTEYNEQFF.

The chain joins TRBV30 to TRBJ1-6, with D perhaps matching TRBD1 (6 bases). V gave up 0 bases and J gave up 10 bases, with 10 bases separating them. The CDR3 is made up of 13 amino acids. Germline V lookup: CDR1 GTSNPN, CDR2 SVGIG (reference sequence). CDR3: CAWSVRTESPLHF. DNA of the CDR3: TGTGCCTGGAGTGTACGGACAGAATCACCCCTCCACTTT.

The chain recombines TRBV11-2 with TRBJ2-5; D remains ambiguous. Deletions cut 2 bases from V and 5 bases from J, with 3 bases between. Germline V gene data show CDR1 as SGHAT and CDR2 as FQNNGV. The CDR3 contains 11 residues. The CDR3 nucleotides are TGTGCCAGCAGCTTAACGGAGACCCAGTACTTC. This codes for CASSLTETQYF. Complete variable domain (other parts from reference TRBV11-2 and TRBJ2-5): EAGVAQSPRYKIIEKRQSVAFWCNPISGHATLYWYQQILGQGPKLLIQFQNNGVVDDSQLPKDRFSAERLKGVDSTLKIQPAKLEDSAVYLCASSLTETQYFGPGTRLLVL.

The CDR3 spells CASARGQGSEGYTF. DNA for the CDR3: TGTGCCAGCGCGCGGGGACAGGGGTCTGAAGGCTACACCTTC. The V and J genes are TRBV6-6 and TRBJ1-2, with 10 positions matching TRBD1. The CDR3 totals 14 residues. Germline CDR1 MNHNY, CDR2 SVGAGI (reference sequence). V was clipped by 8 bases and J by 8 bases; unmatched bases: 11.